This T cell receptor beta chain appears in the sequencing data of a study of early T cells in non-severe SARS-CoV-2 infection (TCRdb year 2021). Describing the broader study: Because TCR sequencing was done on bulk RNA from unsorted whole blood, the alpha and beta chains could not be paired.

The CDR3 runs 13 residues from the cysteine to the phenylalanine. Only the CDR3 part of the read is kept: 39 bases, read in frame from the first base. The germline V gene encodes CDR1 LGHDT and CDR2 YNNKEL (reference sequence). Trimming removed 3 bases from V and 2 bases from J, leaving 8 bases between the germline ends. Overall results and qualifications from the work: VDJdb matching was skewed toward anti-spike CD8 responses, so virus-specific expansions were likely underestimated and private and CD4 specificities were missed.

The method was 5' RACE. Sequencing relied on a NextSeq 500. The TCR library protocol attached unique molecular identifiers to individual cDNA molecules to correct for sequencing error and PCR bias. TCR alpha and beta chains were both sequenced, and the abundances of alpha and beta sequences in each sample were closely correlated with each other. Under the source paper's analysis protocol: V gene, J gene and CDR3 annotation of TCR sequences was performed with Decombinator V4. Expanded TCRs were defined as changing significantly between any two time points under a Poisson model with p below 0.0001. TCR abundances were normalised to the total number of TCRs sequenced per sample and expressed as counts per million. MAIT TCRs were defined by TRAV1-2 paired with TRAJ12, TRAJ20 or TRAJ33, and iNKT TCRs by TRAV10 paired with TRAJ18. VDJdb, accessed 1 November 2021, was searched for CMV, EBV and SARS-CoV-2 annotated TCRs, excluding TCRs annotated for multiple antigens. TCRdb itself trimmed the public reads at Q25 with fastp, ran MiXCR and retained productive beta chains. Each entry is one CDR3 protein sequence, shown with its most common DNA and genes. Clone size and V and J calls follow TCRdb, not the original study. The sample table shows 48,000 or so distinct CDR3 sequences, and over 10% are seen once. 10% of the sample is held by the ten biggest clonotypes.

The study was a case-control design nested within a healthcare worker cohort in London, UK, with weekly nasopharyngeal swab PCR tests and blood sampling. Healthcare workers were recruited during the week of the UK lockdown, between 23 and 31 March 2020, and followed weekly for up to about 15 weeks. This clonotype was seen only a few times. Its antigen is still unknown. Base quality data are lacking; no much larger clone is found one base away. Sequenced material: whole blood. The origin of this receptor is an adult who was a healthcare worker with PCR-confirmed SARS-CoV-2 infection or an uninfected control (not recorded which). Recombination linked TRBV3-1 to TRBJ2-7; the D element might be TRBD1 or TRBD2, as each aligns at 5 bases. The CDR3 is CASSQGVAYEQYF. The nucleotides read TGTGCCAGCAGCCAGGGGGTTGCCTACGAGCAGTACTTC.